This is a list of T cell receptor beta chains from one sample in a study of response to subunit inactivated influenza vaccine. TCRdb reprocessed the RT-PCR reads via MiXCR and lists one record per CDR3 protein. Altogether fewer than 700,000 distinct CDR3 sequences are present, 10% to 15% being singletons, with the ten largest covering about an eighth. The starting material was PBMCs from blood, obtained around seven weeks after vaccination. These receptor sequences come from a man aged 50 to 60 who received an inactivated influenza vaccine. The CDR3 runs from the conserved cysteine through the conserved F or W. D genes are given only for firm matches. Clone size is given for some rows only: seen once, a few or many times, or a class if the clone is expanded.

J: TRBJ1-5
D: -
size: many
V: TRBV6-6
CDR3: CASSQGGDQPQHF
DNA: TGTGCCAGCAGCCAAGGGGGGGATCAGCCCCAGCATTTT

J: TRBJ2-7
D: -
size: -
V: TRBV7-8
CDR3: CASSLRTPYDNYEQYF
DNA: TGTGCCAGCAGCTTAAGGACTCCATATGACAACTACGAGCAGTACTTC

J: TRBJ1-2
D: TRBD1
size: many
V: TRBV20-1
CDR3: CSAPRTGGYGYTF
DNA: TGCAGTGCTCCCAGAACAGGGGGATATGGCTACACCTTC

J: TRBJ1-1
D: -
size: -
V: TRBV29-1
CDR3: CSVQLRSRRTDINTEAFF
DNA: TGCAGCGTTCAGCTAAGATCTCGCCGGACAGATATTAACACTGAAGCTTTCTTT

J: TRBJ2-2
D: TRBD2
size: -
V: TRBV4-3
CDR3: CASSQDIERELAGELFF
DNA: TGCGCCAGCAGCCAAGATATCGAGCGGGAGTTAGCCGGGGAGCTGTTTTTT

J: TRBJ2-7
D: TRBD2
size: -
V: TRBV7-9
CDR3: CASSLVSGGPSYEQYF
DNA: TGTGCCAGCAGCTTAGTGTCGGGGGGTCCCTCTTACGAGCAGTACTTC

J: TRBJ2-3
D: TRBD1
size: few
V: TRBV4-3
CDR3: CASNQGAGDTQYF
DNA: TGCGCCAGTAACCAGGGGGCCGGAGATACGCAGTATTTT

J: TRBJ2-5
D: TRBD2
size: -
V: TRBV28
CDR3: CASSIFSGRTQYF
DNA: TGTGCCAGCAGTATATTTAGCGGGAGAACCCAGTACTTC

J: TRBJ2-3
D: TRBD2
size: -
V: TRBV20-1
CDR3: CSAGGSGKSTDTQYF
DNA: TGCAGTGCTGGCGGTAGCGGGAAGAGCACAGATACGCAGTATTTT

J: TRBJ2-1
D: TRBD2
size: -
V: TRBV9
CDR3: CASSVGLADNNNEQFF
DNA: TGTGCCAGCAGCGTAGGCCTAGCGGACAACAACAATGAGCAGTTCTTC

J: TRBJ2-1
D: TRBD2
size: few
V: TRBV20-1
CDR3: CSADSTSGSLNEQFF
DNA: TGCAGTGCCGACTCTACTAGCGGGTCCTTAAATGAGCAGTTCTTC

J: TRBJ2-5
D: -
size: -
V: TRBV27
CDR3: CASKGHRVYQETQYF
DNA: TGTGCCAGCAAGGGACACAGGGTGTACCAAGAGACCCAGTACTTC

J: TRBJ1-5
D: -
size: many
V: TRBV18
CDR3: CASSPNNQPQHF
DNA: TGTGCCAGCTCCCCCAACAATCAGCCCCAGCATTTT

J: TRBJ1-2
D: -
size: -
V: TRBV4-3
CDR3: CASSQDVYTNYGYTF
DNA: TGCGCCAGCAGCCAAGACGTCTACACTAACTATGGCTACACCTTC

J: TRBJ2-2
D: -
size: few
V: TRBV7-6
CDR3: CASSLEVSGGTGELFF
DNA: TGTGCCAGCAGCTTGGAGGTTAGCGGAGGCACCGGGGAGCTGTTTTTT

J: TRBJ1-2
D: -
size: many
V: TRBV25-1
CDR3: CASSIQGYGYTF
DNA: TGTGCCAGCAGTATCCAGGGATATGGCTACACCTTC

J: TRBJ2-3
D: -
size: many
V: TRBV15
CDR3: CATSKGGDTQYF
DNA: TGTGCCACCAGCAAGGGAGGCGATACGCAGTATTTT

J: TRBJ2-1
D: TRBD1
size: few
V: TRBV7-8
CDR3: CASSSWTGPYNEQFF
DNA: TGTGCCAGCAGCTCCTGGACAGGCCCCTACAATGAGCAGTTCTTC

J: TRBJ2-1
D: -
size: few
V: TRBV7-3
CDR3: CASSPFIGGNEQFF
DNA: TGTGCCAGCAGCCCCTTTATTGGGGGGAATGAGCAGTTCTTC

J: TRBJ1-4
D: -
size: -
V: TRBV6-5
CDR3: CASKSANEKLFF
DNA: TGTGCCAGCAAGAGTGCTAATGAAAAACTGTTTTTT

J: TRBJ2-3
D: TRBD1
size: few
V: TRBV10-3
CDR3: CAISGTGGFTDTQYF
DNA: TGTGCCATCAGCGGGACAGGGGGCTTTACAGATACGCAGTATTTT

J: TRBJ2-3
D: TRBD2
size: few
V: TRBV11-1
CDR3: CASSLAQGTSASTDTQYF
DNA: TGTGCCAGCAGCTTAGCGCAGGGGACTAGCGCAAGCACAGATACGCAGTATTTT

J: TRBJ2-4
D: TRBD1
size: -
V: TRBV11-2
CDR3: CASSLGGTGSIQYF
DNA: TGTGCCAGCAGCTTAGGTGGGACAGGGTCCATTCAGTACTTC

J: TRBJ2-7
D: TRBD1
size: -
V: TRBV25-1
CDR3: CASSLGQSVSYEQYF
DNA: TGTGCCAGCAGCCTGGGACAGTCGGTATCCTACGAGCAGTACTTC

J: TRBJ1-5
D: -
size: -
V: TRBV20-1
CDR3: CSASPGGARNQPQHF
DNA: TGCAGTGCTAGTCCCGGGGGGGCTCGGAATCAGCCCCAGCATTTT

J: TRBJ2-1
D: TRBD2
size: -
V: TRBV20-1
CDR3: CSALAGRTLNEQFF
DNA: TGCAGTGCTTTAGCGGGGAGAACCCTTAATGAGCAGTTCTTC